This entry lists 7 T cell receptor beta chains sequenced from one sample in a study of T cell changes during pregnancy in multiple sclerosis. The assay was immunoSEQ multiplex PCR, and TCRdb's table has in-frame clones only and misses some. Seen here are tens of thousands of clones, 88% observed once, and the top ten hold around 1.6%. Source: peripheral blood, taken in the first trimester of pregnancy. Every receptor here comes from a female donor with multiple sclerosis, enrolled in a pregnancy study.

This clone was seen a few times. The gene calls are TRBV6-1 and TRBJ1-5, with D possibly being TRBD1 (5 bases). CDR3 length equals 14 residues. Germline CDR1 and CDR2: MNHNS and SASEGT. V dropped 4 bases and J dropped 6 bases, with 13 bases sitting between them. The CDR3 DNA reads TGTGCCAGCAGTGGTTTACAGGTTAGTCAGCCCCAGCATTTT. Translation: CASSGLQVSQPQHF.

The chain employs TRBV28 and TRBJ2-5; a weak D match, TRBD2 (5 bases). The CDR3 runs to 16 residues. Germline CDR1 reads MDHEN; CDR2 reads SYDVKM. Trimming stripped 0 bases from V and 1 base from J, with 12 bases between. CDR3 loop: CASSLWESGPQETQYF. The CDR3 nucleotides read TGTGCCAGCAGTTTATGGGAGAGCGGCCCCCAAGAGACCCAGTACTTC.

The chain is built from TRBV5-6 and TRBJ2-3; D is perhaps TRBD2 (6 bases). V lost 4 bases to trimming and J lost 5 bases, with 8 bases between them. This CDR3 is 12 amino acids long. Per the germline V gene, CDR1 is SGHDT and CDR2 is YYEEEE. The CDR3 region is CASSVREDTQYF. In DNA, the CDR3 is TGTGCCAGCAGCGTGCGGGAAGATACGCAGTATTTT.

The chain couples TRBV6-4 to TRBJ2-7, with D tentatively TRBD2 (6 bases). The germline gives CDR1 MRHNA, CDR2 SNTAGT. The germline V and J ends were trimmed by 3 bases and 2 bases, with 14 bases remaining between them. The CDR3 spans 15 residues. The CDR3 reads CASSEEAEGPYEQYF. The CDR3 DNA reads TGTGCCAGCAGTGAAGAGGCGGAGGGGCCCTACGAGCAGTACTTC.

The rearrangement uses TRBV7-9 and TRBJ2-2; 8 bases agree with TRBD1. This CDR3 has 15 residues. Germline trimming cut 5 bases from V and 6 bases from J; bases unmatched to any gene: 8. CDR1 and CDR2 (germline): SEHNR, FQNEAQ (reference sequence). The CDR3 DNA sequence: TGTGCCAGCAGCCGGACAGGGAAGATGGCCGGGGAGCTGTTTTTT. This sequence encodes CASSRTGKMAGELFF.

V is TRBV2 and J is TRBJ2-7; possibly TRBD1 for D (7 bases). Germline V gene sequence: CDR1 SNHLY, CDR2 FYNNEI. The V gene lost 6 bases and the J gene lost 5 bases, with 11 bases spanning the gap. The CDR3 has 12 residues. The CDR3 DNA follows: TGTGCCAGCAGAACAGGGGAGGACGAGCAGTACTTC. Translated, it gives CASRTGEDEQYF.

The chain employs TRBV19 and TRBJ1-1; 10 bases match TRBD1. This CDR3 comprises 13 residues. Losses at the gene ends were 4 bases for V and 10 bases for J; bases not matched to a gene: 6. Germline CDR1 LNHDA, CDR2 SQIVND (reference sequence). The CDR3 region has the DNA TGTGCCAGTAGTAGGGGACAGGGGACGGGAGCTTTCTTT. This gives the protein CASSRGQGTGAFF.